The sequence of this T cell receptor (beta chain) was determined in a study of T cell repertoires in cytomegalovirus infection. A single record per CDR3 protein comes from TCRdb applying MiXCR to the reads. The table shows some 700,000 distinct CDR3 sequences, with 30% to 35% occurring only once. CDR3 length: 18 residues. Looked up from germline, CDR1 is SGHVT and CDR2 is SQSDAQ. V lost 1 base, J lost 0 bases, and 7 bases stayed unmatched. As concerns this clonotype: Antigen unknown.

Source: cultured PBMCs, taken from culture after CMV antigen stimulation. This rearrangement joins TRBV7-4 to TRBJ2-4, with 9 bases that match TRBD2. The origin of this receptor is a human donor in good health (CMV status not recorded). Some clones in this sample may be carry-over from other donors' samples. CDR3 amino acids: CASSLGLADRLAKNIQYF. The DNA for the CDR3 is TGTGCCAGCAGCTTAGGACTAGCGGACCGTTTAGCCAAAAACATTCAGTACTTC.